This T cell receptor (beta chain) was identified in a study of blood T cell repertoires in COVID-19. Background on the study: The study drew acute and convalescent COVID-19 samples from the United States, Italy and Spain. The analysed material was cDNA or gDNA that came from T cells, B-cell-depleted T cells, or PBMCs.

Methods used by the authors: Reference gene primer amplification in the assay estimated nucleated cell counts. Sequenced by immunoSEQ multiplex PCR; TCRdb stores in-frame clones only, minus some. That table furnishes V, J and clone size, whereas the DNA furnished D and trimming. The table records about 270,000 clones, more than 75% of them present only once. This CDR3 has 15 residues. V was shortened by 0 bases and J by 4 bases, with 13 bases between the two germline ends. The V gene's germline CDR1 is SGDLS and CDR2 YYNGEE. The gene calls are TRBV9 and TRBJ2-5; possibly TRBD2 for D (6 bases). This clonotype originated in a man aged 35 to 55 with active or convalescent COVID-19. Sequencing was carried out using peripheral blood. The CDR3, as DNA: TGTGCCAGCAGCGTAGAGGGCGGGGCACGAGAGACCCAGTACTTC. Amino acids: CASSVEGGARETQYF.